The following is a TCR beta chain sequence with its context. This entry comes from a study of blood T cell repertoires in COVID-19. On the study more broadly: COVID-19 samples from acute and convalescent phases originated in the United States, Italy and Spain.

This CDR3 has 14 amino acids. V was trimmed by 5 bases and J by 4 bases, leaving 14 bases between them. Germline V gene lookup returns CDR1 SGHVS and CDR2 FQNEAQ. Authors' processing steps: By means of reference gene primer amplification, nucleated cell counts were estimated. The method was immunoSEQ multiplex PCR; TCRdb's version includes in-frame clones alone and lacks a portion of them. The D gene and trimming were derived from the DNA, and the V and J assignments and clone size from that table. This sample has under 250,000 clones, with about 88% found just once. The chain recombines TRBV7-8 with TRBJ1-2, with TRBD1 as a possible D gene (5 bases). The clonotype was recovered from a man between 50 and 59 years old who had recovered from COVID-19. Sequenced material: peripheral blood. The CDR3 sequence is CASSMYDRTYGYTF. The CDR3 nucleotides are TGTGCCAGCAGCATGTACGACAGAACCTATGGCTACACCTTC. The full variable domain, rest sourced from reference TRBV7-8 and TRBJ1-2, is GAGVSQSPRYKVAKRGQDVALRCDPISGHVSLFWYQQALGQGPEFLTYFQNEAQLDKSGLPSDRFFAERPEGSVSTLKIQRTQQEDSAVYLCASSMYDRTYGYTFGSGTRLTVV.